Described below is a single TCR beta chain sequence and its context. Its antigen is not identified. Following an approximately ten-day culture, CD4+ T cells were purified. Each participant was given two doses of one vaccine (BNT162b2 or mRNA-1273). Using immunoSEQ multiplex PCR, the repertoire was profiled, and TCRdb retains in-frame clones only, with some absent. The table has about 40,000 clones, 55% to 80% seen once. Germline V lookup: CDR1 SEHNR, CDR2 FQNEAQ (reference sequence). V was cut by 5 bases and J by 8 bases, with 15 bases left in between. This CDR3 comprises 13 residues. This specimen comes from a study of vaccination effects on CD4 cells after COVID-19.

The sequencing here drew on CD4+ T cells from PBMCs cultured without peptide, taken after COVID-19 vaccination. This clonotype was sampled from a human donor who received a COVID-19 vaccine. The chain has TRBV7-9 and TRBJ1-2; tentatively, D is TRBD1 (6 bases). The CDR3 spells CASSAQQGGGYTF. CDR3 in DNA: TGTGCCAGCAGCGCGCAACAGGGTGGGGGCTACACCTTC.